One T cell receptor (beta chain) is described in this entry. CDR1 is MNHEY, CDR2 SMNVEV, per germline (reference sequence). The V and J ends lost 4 bases and 0 bases, in that order; junction bases with no gene match: 14. The CDR3 contains 19 residues. This sample was taken from a study of T cell repertoires in cytomegalovirus infection. TCRdb analysed the reads with MiXCR anew, one entry per CDR3 protein. This sample yields roughly 760,000 distinct CDR3 sequences, of which roughly 35% are seen a single time; 2.5% to 3.5% belongs to the top ten. This sequence originates from a human donor in good health (CMV status not recorded). Some clones in this sample may be carry-over from other donors' samples. The chain recombines TRBV27 with TRBJ2-3; 9 positions match TRBD1. The sample taken for sequencing was PBMCs. This CDR3 reads CASSSNIGGDRASTDTQYF. Written as DNA, the CDR3 is TGTGCCAGCAGTTCCAATATAGGCGGGGACAGGGCTAGCACAGATACGCAGTATTTT.